The clone carrying this T cell receptor beta chain appeared a single time. This entry belongs to a study of blood T cell repertoires in COVID-19. Study as a whole: The United States, Italy and Spain were the sources of the acute and convalescent COVID-19 samples. Nucleic acid was either cDNA or gDNA, and it came from T cells, B-cell-depleted T cells, or PBMCs.

Authors' data handling: From reference gene primer amplification, estimates of nucleated cell counts were derived. Generated by immunoSEQ multiplex PCR, the TCRdb table keeps only in-frame clones and is missing some. D and trimming come from the DNA, and the V and J calls and clone size come from that table. The table records over 300,000 clones, 89% of them present only once. The CDR3 has 9 amino acids. The germline V gene has CDR1 KGHDR and CDR2 SFDVKD. The V and J ends lost 12 bases and 15 bases, in that order; junction bases with no gene match: 7. The sequence came from a man in his forties with acute or convalescent COVID-19. Sequenced sample: peripheral blood. This chain connects TRBV24-1 to TRBJ1-5; 7 bases are a match to TRBD1. CDR3 nucleotides: TGTGCCTCTGGACAGGTAAGGCATTTT. Protein: CASGQVRHF.